This T cell receptor (beta chain) came from a study of OX40 agonist ivuxolimab in advanced cancers. Background on the study: As their treatment, patients were administered ivuxolimab, an agonistic anti-OX40 (CD134) antibody. The dose-escalation cohort had hepatocellular carcinoma, melanoma, renal cell or head and neck cancer. Study outcomes and limitations: The authors did not determine the antigen specificity of the expanded peripheral T cells.

Clones were sequenced by immunoSEQ multiplex PCR, and TCRdb holds only the in-frame ones, with some missing. The sample carries about 38,000 clones, roughly nine tenths recorded once. The V gene end was trimmed by 2 bases and the J gene end by 6 bases; junction bases not matched to a gene: 4. CDR3 length equals 14 residues. Per germline, CDR1 SGHVS and CDR2 FQNEAQ. In regard to this clone: Antigen specificity is unknown.

The source material was CD4+ or CD8+ T cells sorted from blood, sampled in a trial of the OX40 agonist ivuxolimab. The sequence came from an adult with an advanced solid tumor such as melanoma, head and neck, liver or kidney cancer. The rearrangement joins TRBV7-8 to TRBJ1-1; TRBD1 aligns across 9 bases. The CDR3 sequence: CASSLRDRVPEAFF. The CDR3 bases are TGTGCCAGCAGCTTACGGGACAGGGTGCCTGAAGCTTTCTTT.